The T cell receptor (beta chain) described here comes from a study of radiation and T cells in renal cell carcinoma. The V end lost 4 bases, the J end lost 5 bases, and 13 bases lay between the germline ends. CDR1 and CDR2 from the germline V gene are SGHTS and YDEGEE. The CDR3 covers 14 residues. Stated time point: blood 4 weeks post-SBRT, at nephrectomy. Treatment here: 15 Gy SBRT to primary tumor, nephrectomy 4 weeks later. Nephrectomy followed 15 Gy stereotactic body radiation by 4 weeks. Using immunoSEQ multiplex PCR, the repertoire was profiled, and TCRdb retains in-frame clones only, with some absent. The top ten hold approximately 7.8% of the sample, which has around 95,000 clones, 80% to 90% seen once.

V gene TRBV5-8 combines with J gene TRBJ1-3, with D maybe TRBD1 (6 bases). The receptor comes from a man aged 55 to 69 with renal cell carcinoma. Sequencing used blood, obtained from a patient whose treatment included radiotherapy and nephrectomy. The DNA for the CDR3 is TGTGCCAGCAGCAGGCAGGGGCGACGAAACACCATATATTTT. It codes for CASSRQGRRNTIYF.